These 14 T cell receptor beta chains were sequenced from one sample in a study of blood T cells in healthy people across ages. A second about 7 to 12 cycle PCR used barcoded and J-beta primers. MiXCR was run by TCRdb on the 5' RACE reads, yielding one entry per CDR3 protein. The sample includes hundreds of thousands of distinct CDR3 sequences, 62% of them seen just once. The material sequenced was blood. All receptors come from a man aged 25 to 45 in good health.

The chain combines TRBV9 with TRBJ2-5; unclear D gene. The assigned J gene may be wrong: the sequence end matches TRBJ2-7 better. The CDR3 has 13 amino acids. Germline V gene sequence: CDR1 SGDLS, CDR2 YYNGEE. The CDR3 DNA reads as TGTGCCAGCAGCGTAGATGATCCCTACGAGCAGTACTTC. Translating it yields CASSVDDPYEQYF.

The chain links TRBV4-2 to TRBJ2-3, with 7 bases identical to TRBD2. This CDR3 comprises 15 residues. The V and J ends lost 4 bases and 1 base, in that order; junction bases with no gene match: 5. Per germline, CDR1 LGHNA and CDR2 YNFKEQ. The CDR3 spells CASSPSGAGTDTQYF. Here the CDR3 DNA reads TGTGCCAGCAGCCCAAGCGGGGCAGGCACAGATACGCAGTATTTT.

CDR3 amino acids: CASSLEHRDEQYF. In nucleotides, the CDR3 is TGTGCCAGCAGCTTAGAGCACAGGGACGAGCAGTACTTC. The chain links TRBV7-2 to TRBJ2-7; maybe TRBD1 (6 bases). V was cut by 1 base and J by 5 bases, with 9 bases left in between. Per the germline V gene, CDR1 is SGHTA and CDR2 is FQGNSA. The CDR3 is 13 residues long.

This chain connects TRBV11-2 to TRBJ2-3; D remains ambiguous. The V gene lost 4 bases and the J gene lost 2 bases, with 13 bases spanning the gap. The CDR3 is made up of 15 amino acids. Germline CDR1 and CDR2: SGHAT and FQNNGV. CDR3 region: CASSSERHITDTQYF. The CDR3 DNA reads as TGTGCCAGCAGCTCAGAGAGACATATCACAGATACGCAGTATTTT.

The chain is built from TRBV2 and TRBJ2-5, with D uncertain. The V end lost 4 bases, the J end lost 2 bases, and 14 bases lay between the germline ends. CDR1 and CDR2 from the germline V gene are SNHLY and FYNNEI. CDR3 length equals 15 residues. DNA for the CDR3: TGTGCCAGCAGTGCGAAGGAGTTCCCTCAAGAGACCCAGTACTTC. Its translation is CASSAKEFPQETQYF.

CDR3 coding DNA: TGTGCCAGCAGCGTGTCTAGCGTCATGAGGGAGCAGTACTTC. Translation: CASSVSSVMREQYF. This sequence joins TRBV11-2 and TRBJ2-5; the D gene is possibly TRBD2 (6 bases). Trimming left V 5 bases short and J 11 bases short, with 21 bases between. This CDR3 is 14 amino acids long. Germline CDR1 reads SGHAT; CDR2 reads FQNNGV.

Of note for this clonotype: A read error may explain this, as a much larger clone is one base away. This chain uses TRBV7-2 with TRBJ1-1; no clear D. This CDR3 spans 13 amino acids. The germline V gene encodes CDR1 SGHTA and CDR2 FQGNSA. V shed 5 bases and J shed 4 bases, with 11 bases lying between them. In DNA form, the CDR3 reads TGTGCCAGCAGCGTAGGCATACTCACTGAAGCTTTCTTT. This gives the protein CASSVGILTEAFF.

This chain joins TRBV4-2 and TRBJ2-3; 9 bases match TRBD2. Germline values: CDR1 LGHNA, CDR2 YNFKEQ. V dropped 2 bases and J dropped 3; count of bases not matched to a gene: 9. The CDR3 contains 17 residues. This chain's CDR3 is CASSQLGAGGRTDTQYF. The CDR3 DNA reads TGTGCCAGCAGCCAACTTGGGGCGGGGGGGCGGACAGATACGCAGTATTTT.

CDR3 residues: CSVEDQRSGANVLTF. The CDR3 DNA reads as TGCAGCGTTGAAGATCAGAGGTCTGGGGCCAACGTCCTGACTTTC. This chain joins TRBV29-1 and TRBJ2-6; D is unresolved. CDR3 length: 15 residues. In germline, CDR1 is SQVTM, CDR2 ANQGSEA. Deletions cut 0 bases from V and 1 base from J, with 7 bases between.

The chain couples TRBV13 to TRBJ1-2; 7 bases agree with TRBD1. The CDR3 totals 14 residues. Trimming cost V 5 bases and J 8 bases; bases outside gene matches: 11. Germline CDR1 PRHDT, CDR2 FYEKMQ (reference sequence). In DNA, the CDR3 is TGTGCCAGCAGCATTTGGACAGGCCAAGGGGGCTACACCTTC. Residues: CASSIWTGQGGYTF. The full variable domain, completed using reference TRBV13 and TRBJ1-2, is AAGVIQSPRHLIKEKRETATLKCYPIPRHDTVYWYQQGPGQDPQFLISFYEKMQSDKGSIPDRFSAQQFSDYHSELNMSSLELGDSALYFCASSIWTGQGGYTFGSGTRLTVV.

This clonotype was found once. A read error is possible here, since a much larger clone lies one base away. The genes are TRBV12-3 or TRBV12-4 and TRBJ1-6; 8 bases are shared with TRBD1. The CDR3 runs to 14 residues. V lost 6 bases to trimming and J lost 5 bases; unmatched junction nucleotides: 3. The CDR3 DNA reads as TGTGCCAGCAGCCCGGGACAGGATAATTCACCCCTCCACTTT. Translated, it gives CASSPGQDNSPLHF.

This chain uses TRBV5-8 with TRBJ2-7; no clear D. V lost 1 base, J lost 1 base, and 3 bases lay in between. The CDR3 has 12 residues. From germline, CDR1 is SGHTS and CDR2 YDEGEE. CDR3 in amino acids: CASSLWSYEQYF. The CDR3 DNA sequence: TGTGCCAGCAGCTTGTGGTCCTACGAGCAGTACTTC.

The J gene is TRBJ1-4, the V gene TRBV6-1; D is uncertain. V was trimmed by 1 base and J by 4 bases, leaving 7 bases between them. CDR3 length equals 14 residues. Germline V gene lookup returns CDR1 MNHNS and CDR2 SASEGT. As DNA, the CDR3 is TGTGCCAGCAGTGAAGGTCTTATTAATGAAAAACTGTTTTTT. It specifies CASSEGLINEKLFF.

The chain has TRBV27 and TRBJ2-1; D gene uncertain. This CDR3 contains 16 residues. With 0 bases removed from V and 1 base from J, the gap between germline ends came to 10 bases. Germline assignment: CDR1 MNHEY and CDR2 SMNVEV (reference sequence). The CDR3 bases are TGTGCCAGCAGTTTATCGATTAGCAGTTCCTACAATGAGCAGTTCTTC. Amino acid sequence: CASSLSISSSYNEQFF.